This T cell receptor beta chain was identified during a study of T-cell reconstitution after alpha-beta-depleted transplantation in children. The CDR3 contains 16 residues. CDR1 and CDR2 (germline): SQVTM, ANQGSEA. Trimming took off 1 base at V and 0 bases at J, with 15 bases between the two ends. Construction of the TCRbeta library involved unique molecular identifiers. TCRdb re-derived calls from the PCR reads in MiXCR, one entry per CDR3 protein. The sample consists of about 470,000 distinct CDR3 sequences, approximately 41% of them appearing once. This chain connects TRBV29-1 to TRBJ2-5; D might be TRBD2 (5 bases). The sequence was obtained from a girl aged 2-15 years with aplastic anemia, due to receive a stem cell transplant. The sequencing used PBMCs, collected before TCRalphabeta/CD19-depleted stem cell transplant. Here the CDR3 DNA reads TGCAGCGTTGAAGGAGAGCGGAGCTGGAACCAAGAGACCCAGTACTTC. Translating gives CSVEGERSWNQETQYF.